The 24 T cell receptor beta chains below all came from one sample that was sequenced in a study of blood T cell repertoires in COVID-19. Produced via immunoSEQ multiplex PCR; TCRdb's table is partial and in-frame only. Seen here are about 280,000 clones, 85% observed once, and the top ten hold about 2.5%. Sequencing was carried out using PBMCs or T cells enriched from blood (not recorded which). The source is a woman between 45 and 65 years old who had recovered from COVID-19.

The chain employs TRBV24-1 and TRBJ1-2; tentative D call: TRBD1 (6 bases). Looked up from germline, CDR1 is KGHDR and CDR2 is SFDVKD. The CDR3 totals 15 residues. V was pared by 3 bases and J by 7 bases, with 17 bases between. The CDR3 loop is CATSDPTGHESGYTF. As DNA, the CDR3 is TGTGCCACCAGTGATCCGACAGGACACGAGTCTGGCTACACCTTC.

This rearrangement joins TRBV5-1 to TRBJ2-6; a possible D gene is TRBD1 (5 bases). Germline CDR1 is SGHRS and CDR2 is YFSETQ. The CDR3 runs to 15 residues. Trimming cost V 5 bases and J 0 bases, with 9 bases left between them. The CDR3 DNA reads TGCGCCAGCAGTTACAGGATCTCTGGGGCCAACGTCCTGACTTTC. Translated, it gives CASSYRISGANVLTF.

The chain uses TRBV5-5 and TRBJ1-5, with 9 bases that match TRBD1. Unmatched junction bases numbered 4, after V lost 2 bases and J lost 7 bases. The CDR3 extends over 14 amino acids. Per the germline V gene, CDR1 is SGHKS and CDR2 is YYEKEE (reference sequence). The CDR3 reads CASSFLDRGQPQHF. CDR3 nucleotide sequence: TGTGCCAGCAGCTTCCTTGACAGGGGGCAGCCCCAGCATTTT. The variable domain in full, completed from reference TRBV5-5 and TRBJ1-5, reads DAGVTQSPTHLIKTRGQQVTLRCSPISGHKSVSWYQQVLGQGPQFIFQYYEKEERGRGNFPDRFSARQFPNYSSELNVNALLLGDSALYLCASSFLDRGQPQHFGDGTRLSIL.

V usage is TRBV7-6 and J usage is TRBJ1-4; 7 positions agree with TRBD1. This CDR3 has 15 amino acids. The germline gives CDR1 SGHVS, CDR2 FNYEAQ. V lost 3 bases to trimming and J lost 6 bases; unmatched junction nucleotides: 7. CDR3 region: CASSFGDSQYEKLFF. CDR3 DNA sequence: TGTGCCAGCAGCTTCGGGGACAGCCAGTATGAAAAACTGTTTTTT.

The chain has TRBV12-3 or TRBV12-4 and TRBJ2-7; the D is unclear. CDR3 length: 13 amino acids. V lost 7 bases to trimming and J lost 3 bases, with 13 bases between them. CDR3 residues: CASKRGPLYEQYF. DNA of the CDR3: TGTGCCAGCAAGCGAGGTCCTCTCTACGAGCAGTACTTC.

The V gene is TRBV12-5, the J gene TRBJ1-2; TRBD1 aligns across 7 bases. Trimming removed 0 bases from V and 7 bases from J; junction bases left unmatched: 14. CDR1 and CDR2 from the germline V gene are LGHNT and FRNRAP. The CDR3 runs to 17 residues. The CDR3 region is CASGLVLGEGAVGGYTF. In DNA, the CDR3 is TGTGCTAGTGGTTTGGTACTCGGTGAGGGGGCTGTGGGTGGCTACACCTTC.

This chain connects TRBV5-5 to TRBJ1-1; D is unresolved. Germline V lookup: CDR1 SGHKS, CDR2 YYEKEE (reference sequence). The CDR3 is 14 amino acids. The ends were cut back, 4 bases at V and 3 bases at J, with 13 bases in the middle. The CDR3 region is CASSPWGEDTEAFF. DNA of the CDR3: TGTGCCAGCAGCCCTTGGGGAGAGGACACTGAAGCTTTCTTT.

V usage is TRBV27 and J usage is TRBJ1-2; 10 bases fit TRBD1. V dropped 3 bases and J dropped 6; count of bases not matched to a gene: 4. CDR3 length: 14 amino acids. Germline loops: CDR1 MNHEY, CDR2 SMNVEV (reference sequence). CDR3 amino acids: CASSFSGTGDGYTF. CDR3 nucleotides: TGTGCCAGCAGTTTCTCCGGGACAGGGGATGGCTACACCTTC.

This clone has a handful of counts. The chain is built from TRBV5-5 and TRBJ1-3; a weak D match, TRBD1 (5 bases). Germline values: CDR1 SGHKS, CDR2 YYEKEE (reference sequence). V was trimmed by 0 bases and J by 8 bases, leaving 21 bases between them. The CDR3 runs 17 residues. CDR3: CASSLAFLGQGRDTIYF. The DNA of the CDR3 is TGTGCCAGCAGCTTGGCATTTCTCGGGCAGGGTCGGGACACCATATATTTT.

The rearrangement joins TRBV29-1 to TRBJ1-1; the D gene is possibly TRBD1 (6 bases). Germline values: CDR1 SQVTM, CDR2 ANQGSEA. This CDR3 comprises 12 residues. The V and J ends lost 7 bases and 1 base respectively, with 10 bases between them. The CDR3 nucleotides are TGCAGCGGGGGACACAGGAACACTGAAGCTTTCTTT. Translating gives CSGGHRNTEAFF. The full variable domain, rest sourced from reference TRBV29-1 and TRBJ1-1, is SAVISQKPSRDICQRGTSLTIQCQVDSQVTMMFWYRQQPGQSLTLIATANQGSEATYESGFVIDKFPISRPNLTFSTLTVSNMSPEDSSIYLCSGGHRNTEAFFGQGTRLTVV.

The chain employs TRBV3-1 (or the pseudogene TRBV3-2) and TRBJ1-1, with D perhaps matching TRBD1 (5 bases). Germline V gives CDR1 LGHDT, CDR2 YNNKEL (reference sequence). Trimming left V 0 bases short and J 5 bases short, with 10 bases between. The CDR3 length is 14 residues. CDR3 in amino acids: CASSQDSRDTEAFF. The CDR3 bases are TGTGCCAGCAGCCAAGATTCCAGGGATACTGAAGCTTTCTTT.

The chain carries TRBV2 and TRBJ1-4, with D perhaps TRBD1 (6 bases). Germline-derived CDR1 and CDR2 are SNHLY and FYNNEI. With 6 bases removed from V and 2 bases from J, the gap between germline ends came to 13 bases. The CDR3 is made up of 15 amino acids. CDR3 sequence: CASRPRTATNEKLFF. CDR3 bases: TGTGCCAGCAGGCCAAGGACAGCGACTAATGAAAAACTGTTTTTT.

Only a few counts were recorded for this clone. This chain connects TRBV5-1 to TRBJ1-4, with TRBD1 identical over 8 bases. The CDR3 runs to 16 residues. V lost 4 bases to trimming and J lost 5 bases; unmatched junction nucleotides: 10. CDR1 and CDR2 (germline): SGHRS, YFSETQ. The CDR3 DNA follows: TGCGCCAGCAGCGTGGACAGGGTTGATGTGAATGAAAAACTGTTTTTT. The encoded protein is CASSVDRVDVNEKLFF.

This chain joins TRBV19 and TRBJ1-2; tentative D call: TRBD1 (5 bases). This CDR3 is 14 amino acids long. CDR1 is LNHDA, CDR2 SQIVND, per germline (reference sequence). V lost 1 base and J lost 6, with 12 bases in between. The chain's CDR3 is CASSIGDLRDGYTF. The CDR3 DNA is TGTGCCAGTAGTATAGGGGACTTAAGGGATGGCTACACCTTC.

The V gene is TRBV4-1, the J gene TRBJ1-6; 8 positions match TRBD1. Germline-derived CDR1 and CDR2 are MGHRA and YSYEKL. This CDR3 has 15 amino acids. V dropped 1 base and J dropped 6; count of bases not matched to a gene: 2. CDR3: CASSQVQGANSPLHF. The CDR3 DNA reads TGCGCCAGCAGCCAAGTTCAGGGGGCTAATTCACCCCTCCACTTT.

The CDR3 spells CASSPPVHRNEKLFF. Here the CDR3 DNA reads TGTGCCAGCTCACCACCGGTACACAGAAATGAAAAACTGTTTTTT. The chain employs TRBV18 and TRBJ1-4; no firm D call. The CDR3 is made up of 15 amino acids. V was shortened by 0 bases and J by 5 bases, with 10 bases between the two germline ends. CDR1 and CDR2 (germline): KGHSH, LQKENI.

This clone was seen only a few times. The chain joins TRBV7-2 to TRBJ1-2, with TRBD1 matching 7 bases. The germline V gene encodes CDR1 SGHTA and CDR2 FQGNSA. The CDR3 is 14 amino acids. V shed 4 bases and J 8 bases; nucleotides not matched to a gene: 10. The DNA for the CDR3 is TGTGCCAGCAGCTCAACGGCAGGGGGTCAGGGCTACACCTTC. Translating gives CASSSTAGGQGYTF.

CDR3 bases: TGTGCCAGCAGTGTAACGGGGTTGGCCACGGATGAGCAGTTCTTC. Translated, it gives CASSVTGLATDEQFF. The rearrangement links TRBV6-4 to TRBJ2-1, with TRBD2 as a possible D gene (5 bases). CDR3 size: 15 residues. Deletions cut 4 bases from V and 8 bases from J, with 18 bases between. The germline CDR1 and CDR2 sequences are MRHNA and SNTAGT.

The chain recombines TRBV6-4 with TRBJ2-3, with D possibly being TRBD1 (5 bases). Trimming stripped 0 bases from V and 7 bases from J, with 14 bases between. The CDR3 is made up of 15 amino acids. Germline values: CDR1 MRHNA, CDR2 SNTAGT. CDR3 protein: CASSDSMRQGNTQYF. As DNA, the CDR3 is TGTGCCAGCAGTGACTCGATGCGGCAGGGTAATACGCAGTATTTT.

This clone came up once. This rearrangement joins TRBV27 to TRBJ2-5; TRBD1 might be the D (6 bases). This CDR3 is built from 13 residues. Germline V gene lookup returns CDR1 MNHEY and CDR2 SMNVEV (reference sequence). The V end was cut by 5 bases, the J end by 5 bases, with 12 bases between. The CDR3 DNA reads as TGTGCCAGCAGTCTCAACAGGGTTGAGACCCAGTACTTC. It encodes CASSLNRVETQYF.

This chain uses TRBV10-1 with TRBJ2-7; 8 bases align to TRBD2. The germline CDR1 and CDR2 sequences are WNHNN and SYGVQD (reference sequence). V was clipped by 5 bases and J by 3 bases; unmatched bases: 6. This CDR3 contains 14 residues. The CDR3 sequence: CASSSGRTRYEQYF. The CDR3 DNA is TGCGCCAGCAGTAGCGGGAGAACCCGCTACGAGCAGTACTTC.

This clone was counted once. The CDR3 DNA follows: TGTGCCAGCAGTGAAAACAGGAAAGCTTTCTTT. It yields the protein CASSENRKAFF. The genes are TRBV25-1 and TRBJ1-1; D possibly corresponds to TRBD1 (5 bases). V was shortened by 2 bases and J by 9 bases, with 7 bases between the two germline ends. The germline gives CDR1 MGHDK, CDR2 SYGVNS. The CDR3 has 11 residues.

This rearrangement joins TRBV15 to TRBJ1-6; D perhaps matches TRBD1 (6 bases). Germline V gene sequence: CDR1 LNHNV, CDR2 YYDKDF (reference sequence). Trimming stripped 3 bases from V and 6 bases from J, with 12 bases between. CDR3 length: 15 residues. The CDR3 nucleotides are TGTGCCACCAGCAGGGCGACAGGCGGTAATTCACCCCTCCACTTT. Its protein is CATSRATGGNSPLHF.

CDR3 amino acids: CASSRTGRQETQYF. The CDR3 coding sequence is TGTGCCAGCAGCAGGACAGGTCGGCAAGAGACCCAGTACTTC. The chain recombines TRBV5-4 with TRBJ2-5; TRBD1 agrees at 7 bases. Germline V gives CDR1 SGHNT, CDR2 YYREEE (reference sequence). The CDR3 loop spans 14 amino acids. The V and J ends lost 4 bases and 2 bases, in that order; junction bases with no gene match: 5.